The 30 T cell receptor beta chains below all came from one sample that was sequenced in a study of regulatory T cells in long-lasting Graves disease. Described time point: newly diagnosed GD, antithyroid drugs for less than 3 months. PBMC RNA was the source of the TCR library. The TCR beta library used iRepertoire HTBI primers with Arm-PCR amplification of CDR3. TCRdb re-called the multiplex PCR reads with MiXCR, one entry per CDR3 protein. The table records around 500,000 distinct CDR3 sequences, more than 10% of them present only once. The same sample was also used in a study of T cells in Graves' hyperthyroidism and ophthalmopathy.

The input for sequencing was peripheral blood mononuclear cells (PBMCs), taken at new diagnosis, from a patient treated with antithyroid drugs. The receptors were gathered from a woman under 40 with Graves disease.

Many counts were recorded for this clonotype. V is TRBV3-1 and J is TRBJ2-4; D call uncertain. Between the trimmed V and J ends, which lost 3 bases and 1 base, there was a span of 13 bases. The CDR3 extends over 16 amino acids. The V gene's germline CDR1 is LGHDT and CDR2 YNNKEL (reference sequence). This chain's CDR3 is CASSHSAPEAKNIQYF. CDR3 sequence (DNA): TGTGCCAGCAGCCATTCGGCCCCGGAGGCCAAAAACATTCAGTACTTC.

This clonotype has more than one count but fewer than ten. This chain links TRBV28 with TRBJ2-6, with D possibly TRBD1 on 7 matching bases. CDR1 MDHEN and CDR2 SYDVKM come from the germline V gene. This CDR3 has 18 residues. The V and J ends lost 5 bases and 0 bases respectively, with 17 bases between them. In DNA form, the CDR3 reads TGTGCCAGCAGTCCCCGAGGAGGGGGCTTCTCTGGGGCCAACGTCCTGACTTTC. This gives the protein CASSPRGGGFSGANVLTF.

This clonotype was found many times. The gene calls are TRBV7-8 and TRBJ2-3, with 13 bases fitting TRBD2. V shed 1 base, J shed 1 base, and the junction held 5 bases outside the gene matches. CDR1 SGHVS and CDR2 FQNEAQ come from the germline V gene. This CDR3 has 18 amino acids. CDR3 sequence: CASSLVRLAGGGTDTQYF. CDR3 DNA sequence: TGTGCCAGCAGCTTAGTGCGACTAGCGGGAGGAGGCACAGATACGCAGTATTTT. The full variable domain, completed using reference TRBV7-8 and TRBJ2-3, is GAGVSQSPRYKVAKRGQDVALRCDPISGHVSLFWYQQALGQGPEFLTYFQNEAQLDKSGLPSDRFFAERPEGSVSTLKIQRTQQEDSAVYLCASSLVRLAGGGTDTQYFGPGTRLTVL.

The chain recombines TRBV20-1 with TRBJ1-2; D call uncertain. V was clipped by 4 bases and J by 8 bases, with 14 bases between them. The CDR3 consists of 12 residues. Germline CDR1 and CDR2: DFQATT and SNEGSKA (reference sequence). This CDR3 reads CSAIVRGGGYTF. The CDR3 coding sequence is TGCAGTGCTATAGTCCGCGGTGGGGGCTACACCTTC.

This clonotype was seen only once. The chain has TRBV29-1 and TRBJ2-7; D unresolved. The CDR3 is made up of 16 amino acids. The germline V gene has CDR1 SQVTM and CDR2 ANQGSEA. Trimming left V 6 bases short and J 7 bases short, with 28 bases between. CDR3 amino acids: CSVESGEKGNYNEQYF. The CDR3 DNA reads TGCAGCGTCGAGTCCGGAGAAAAGGGAAACTACAATGAGCAGTACTTC.

The sample holds many counts of this clonotype. The chain combines TRBV20-1 with TRBJ2-6; no clear D. In germline, CDR1 is DFQATT, CDR2 SNEGSKA (reference sequence). V lost 6 bases and J 1 base, leaving 7 bases between the germline ends. This CDR3 has 13 residues. The CDR3 region is CSADQSGANVLTF. The CDR3 region has the DNA TGCAGTGCAGACCAATCTGGGGCCAACGTCCTGACTTTC.

Many counts were recorded for this clonotype. This sequence joins TRBV11-3 and TRBJ2-3; 11 bases map to TRBD2. The V gene's germline CDR1 is SGHNT and CDR2 YENEEA. This CDR3 is 18 amino acids long. Germline trimming cut 3 bases from V and 3 bases from J; bases unmatched to any gene: 11. The CDR3 here is CASSFKRGASGRTDTQYF. The CDR3 nucleotides are TGTGCCAGCAGCTTCAAGCGGGGGGCTAGCGGGAGGACAGATACGCAGTATTTT.

The chain recombines TRBV10-1 with TRBJ2-2, with 7 bases that match TRBD1. V was clipped by 5 bases and J by 4 bases; unmatched bases: 4. CDR3 length: 14 amino acids. Germline CDR1 WNHNN, CDR2 SYGVQD (reference sequence). This CDR3 is CASSQQGTTGELFF. CDR3 nucleotide sequence: TGCGCCAGCAGTCAACAGGGGACCACCGGGGAGCTGTTTTTT.

This clonotype was detected ten times or more. The genes are TRBV7-3 and TRBJ2-2; the D is unclear. V gave up 5 bases and J gave up 3 bases, with 19 bases separating them. This CDR3 is built from 17 residues. Germline V lookup: CDR1 SGHTA, CDR2 FQGTGA. CDR3 sequence reads: CASSTSGSPRDTGELFF. CDR3 nucleotide sequence: TGTGCCAGCAGCACCTCGGGCAGCCCTCGGGACACCGGGGAGCTGTTTTTT.

This clonotype was counted at least ten times. The CDR3 DNA is TGTGCCAGCAGCTTATCGGGACAGTCCTCCTACGAGCAGTACTTC. Its protein product is CASSLSGQSSYEQYF. The rearrangement links TRBV11-2 to TRBJ2-7; 7 positions match TRBD1. The V segment lost 2 bases and the J segment 0 bases; nucleotides outside the gene matches: 4. Per germline, CDR1 SGHAT and CDR2 FQNNGV. There are 15 residues in the CDR3.

This clonotype was seen a handful of times. Written as DNA, the CDR3 is TGTGCCAGCAGCGTAGTTTGGGGGCAAGAGACCCAGTACTTC. Translated, it gives CASSVVWGQETQYF. This chain uses TRBV9 with TRBJ2-5; D may be TRBD1 or TRBD2 (5 bases each). The germline V gene has CDR1 SGDLS and CDR2 YYNGEE. This CDR3 has 14 residues. V was clipped by 0 bases and J by 2 bases, with 8 bases between them.

This clonotype was detected ten times or more. This chain joins TRBV7-8 and TRBJ2-5; D may be TRBD1 or TRBD2 (5 bases each). V was shortened by 5 bases and J by 4 bases, with 20 bases between the two germline ends. The germline V gene has CDR1 SGHVS and CDR2 FQNEAQ. This CDR3 has 16 amino acids. The CDR3, as DNA: TGTGCCAGCAGCCGTAGCCTGGGGGAGCTTGGAGAGACCCAGTACTTC. It specifies CASSRSLGELGETQYF.

This chain uses TRBV29-1 with TRBJ1-2; D not certain. The CDR3 runs 12 residues. From germline, CDR1 is SQVTM and CDR2 ANQGSEA. Trimming took off 5 bases at V and 6 bases at J, with 13 bases between the two ends. The CDR3 DNA reads as TGCAGCGTTCCCGACGAACGCCATGGCTACACCTTC. It translates to CSVPDERHGYTF.

This clonotype was counted many times. The J gene is TRBJ1-1, the V gene TRBV7-2, with TRBD1 matching 7 bases. The CDR3 is made up of 15 amino acids. V dropped 6 bases and J dropped 1; count of bases not matched to a gene: 8. Germline CDR1 reads SGHTA; CDR2 reads FQGNSA. CDR3 amino acids: CASRPGGQWNTEAFF. DNA of the CDR3: TGTGCCAGCAGACCCGGGGGACAGTGGAACACTGAAGCTTTCTTT. The variable domain in full, with the rest retrieved from reference TRBV7-2 and TRBJ1-1, is GAGVSQSPSNKVTEKGKDVELRCDPISGHTALYWYRQSLGQGLEFLIYFQGNSAPDKSGLPSDRFSAERTGGSVSTLTIQRTQQEDSAVYLCASRPGGQWNTEAFFGQGTRLTVV.

This clonotype showed up many times. The chain has TRBV7-2 and TRBJ2-3, with 9 positions matching TRBD2. This CDR3 region has 17 residues. The V and J ends lost 0 bases and 2 bases, in that order; junction bases with no gene match: 6. Looked up from germline, CDR1 is SGHTA and CDR2 is FQGNSA. This CDR3 is CASSLASTSGLTDTQYF. The CDR3 coding sequence is TGTGCCAGCAGCTTAGCGTCAACTAGCGGGCTCACAGATACGCAGTATTTT.

In this sample, this clonotype turned up many times. V gene TRBV6-1 combines with J gene TRBJ1-4, with D maybe TRBD1 (5 bases). The V end lost 6 bases, the J end lost 8 bases, and 19 bases lay between the germline ends. This CDR3 spans 15 amino acids. The germline CDR1 and CDR2 sequences are MNHNS and SASEGT. CDR3 bases: TGTGCCAGCAGGTCATACGGGACGCGAGGAGAAAAACTGTTTTTT. As protein: CASRSYGTRGEKLFF.

Details on this clonotype: The likely explanation is a read error, given a far larger clone one base away. The chain has TRBV2 and TRBJ2-5; a weak D match, TRBD2 (5 bases). Gene TRBJ2-1 matches the end of the DNA better, so the J call may be wrong. This CDR3 is built from 14 residues. Germline V gene data show CDR1 as SNHLY and CDR2 as FYNNEI. The CDR3 DNA reads TGTGCCAGCAGTGAAGGTGGAGAGGGTTACGAGCAGTTCTTC. Encoded protein: CASSEGGEGYEQFF.

This clonotype was seen many times. The rearrangement uses TRBV15 and TRBJ2-5; the D gene is possibly TRBD2 (7 bases). The ends were cut back, 5 bases at V and 5 bases at J, with 15 bases in the middle. CDR1 is LNHNV, CDR2 YYDKDF, per germline (reference sequence). The CDR3 consists of 14 residues. DNA of the CDR3: TGTGCCACCAGCGCGCGGGGGCCCATGGAGACCCAGTACTTC. Protein sequence: CATSARGPMETQYF.

This clonotype has at least ten counts. This chain connects TRBV29-1 to TRBJ2-7, with TRBD1 matching over 9 bases. CDR3 size: 17 residues. The germline V gene encodes CDR1 SQVTM and CDR2 ANQGSEA. V was pared by 4 bases and J by 4 bases, with 17 bases of the junction left unmatched. This chain's CDR3 is CSVVGQGSHRPHYEQYF. The CDR3 DNA reads as TGCAGCGTTGTGGGACAGGGCTCTCACCGGCCCCATTACGAGCAGTACTTC.

The rearrangement links TRBV7-9 to TRBJ2-5, with TRBD2 identical over 8 bases. The V and J ends lost 2 bases and 0 bases, in that order; junction bases with no gene match: 2. CDR1 SEHNR and CDR2 FQNEAQ come from the germline V gene (reference sequence). The CDR3 runs to 15 residues. In nucleotides, the CDR3 is TGTGCCAGCAGCTTACCCGGGAGGGACCAAGAGACCCAGTACTTC. Residues: CASSLPGRDQETQYF.

This clonotype was observed many times. The chain is built from TRBV28 and TRBJ1-5; D gene uncertain. CDR1 is MDHEN and CDR2 is SYDVKM in the germline V gene. V lost 6 bases to trimming and J lost 5 bases, with 11 bases between them. The CDR3 spans 13 residues. Here the CDR3 reads CASSPTQHQPQHF. CDR3 DNA sequence: TGTGCCAGCAGCCCAACCCAGCATCAGCCCCAGCATTTT.

In its sample, this clonotype was seen many times. V is TRBV19 and J is TRBJ2-7, with 10 bases identical to TRBD2. Germline V gives CDR1 LNHDA, CDR2 SQIVND (reference sequence). The CDR3 totals 16 residues. J lost 0 bases, V lost 2 bases, and 4 bases had no gene match. In DNA, the CDR3 is TGTGCCAGTAGTATATCGACTAGCGGGCACTCCTACGAGCAGTACTTC. This gives the protein CASSISTSGHSYEQYF.

The rearrangement uses TRBV12-3 or TRBV12-4 and TRBJ2-3; weak D call: TRBD2 (5 bases). The CDR3 is 16 amino acids. Trimming took 3 bases from V and 6 from J, leaving 19 bases between them. As DNA, the CDR3 is TGTGCCAGCAGTTTGGGGAACAGCGGAGCCGGGGATACGCAGTATTTT. It is translated as CASSLGNSGAGDTQYF.

This clonotype was counted only a few times. This chain uses TRBV7-2 with TRBJ2-7, with TRBD2 matching over 11 bases. Trimming took 3 bases from V and 7 from J; bases not matched to a gene: 5. The CDR3 is 14 residues long. CDR1 is SGHTA, CDR2 FQGNSA, per germline. CDR3 residues: CASSFLAGGAEQYF. Written as DNA, the CDR3 is TGTGCCAGCAGCTTTCTAGCGGGAGGAGCTGAGCAGTACTTC. Filled out from reference TRBV7-2 and TRBJ2-7, the complete variable domain reads GAGVSQSPSNKVTEKGKDVELRCDPISGHTALYWYRQSLGQGLEFLIYFQGNSAPDKSGLPSDRFSAERTGGSVSTLTIQRTQQEDSAVYLCASSFLAGGAEQYFGPGTRLTVT.

This clonotype was seen a handful of times. The CDR3 spells CASSLGPSGDSYNEQFF. Here the CDR3 DNA reads TGTGCCAGCAGCTTAGGCCCCAGCGGAGACTCCTACAATGAGCAGTTCTTC. The gene calls are TRBV7-2 and TRBJ2-1; possibly TRBD2 for D (5 bases). The germline gives CDR1 SGHTA, CDR2 FQGNSA. The CDR3 contains 17 residues. V shed 1 base and J shed 0 bases, with 13 bases lying between them.

This clonotype has at least ten counts. This chain joins TRBV29-1 and TRBJ1-6, with TRBD1 as a possible D gene (5 bases). The V gene's germline CDR1 is SQVTM and CDR2 ANQGSEA. CDR3 length: 13 residues. Trimming stripped 7 bases from V and 0 bases from J, with 7 bases between. In nucleotides, the CDR3 is TGCAGCGGGGGGGGCTCCTATAATTCACCCCTCCACTTT. Its protein product is CSGGGSYNSPLHF. The variable domain in full, with the rest retrieved from reference TRBV29-1 and TRBJ1-6, is SAVISQKPSRDICQRGTSLTIQCQVDSQVTMMFWYRQQPGQSLTLIATANQGSEATYESGFVIDKFPISRPNLTFSTLTVSNMSPEDSSIYLCSGGGSYNSPLHFGNGTRLTVT.

This clonotype has ten or more counts. The CDR3 here is CSARDPLAGGDTQYF. CDR3 DNA sequence: TGCAGTGCTAGAGACCCCCTAGCGGGAGGGGATACGCAGTATTTT. The chain uses TRBV20-1 and TRBJ2-3; 12 bases align to TRBD2. The V gene's germline CDR1 is DFQATT and CDR2 SNEGSKA (reference sequence). CDR3 length: 15 residues. The trim removed 0 bases at V and 6 bases at J, leaving 4 bases unmatched.

This clonotype appeared many times. Its ends do not fully match the called genes, so a read error is possible. The rearrangement joins TRBV7-8 to TRBJ1-2, with D unclear. The length of the CDR3 is 15 residues. The germline CDR1 and CDR2 sequences are SGHVS and FQNEAQ. In DNA form, the CDR3 reads TGTGCCAGCGGCTTCCGAAGGGCTCCGGGGAATGGCTACACCTTC. Residues: CASGFRRAPGNGYTF.

In its sample, this clonotype was seen many times. This chain links TRBV5-1 with TRBJ1-1; D call uncertain. The CDR3 covers 13 residues. Germline lookup yields CDR1 SGHRS and CDR2 YFSETQ. V was trimmed by 2 bases and J by 2 bases, leaving 7 bases between them. This CDR3 reads CASSFSANTEAFF. DNA for the CDR3: TGCGCCAGCAGCTTCTCGGCTAACACTGAAGCTTTCTTT.

The CDR3 loop is CASTTSGSRYEQFF. The CDR3 DNA is TGTGCCAGCACGACTAGCGGGAGTCGGTATGAGCAGTTCTTC. This chain uses TRBV2 with TRBJ2-1, with 12 bases lining up with TRBD2. Germline V CDR1 and CDR2: SNHLY, FYNNEI. The V segment lost 7 bases and the J segment 8 bases; nucleotides outside the gene matches: 6. This CDR3 contains 14 residues.